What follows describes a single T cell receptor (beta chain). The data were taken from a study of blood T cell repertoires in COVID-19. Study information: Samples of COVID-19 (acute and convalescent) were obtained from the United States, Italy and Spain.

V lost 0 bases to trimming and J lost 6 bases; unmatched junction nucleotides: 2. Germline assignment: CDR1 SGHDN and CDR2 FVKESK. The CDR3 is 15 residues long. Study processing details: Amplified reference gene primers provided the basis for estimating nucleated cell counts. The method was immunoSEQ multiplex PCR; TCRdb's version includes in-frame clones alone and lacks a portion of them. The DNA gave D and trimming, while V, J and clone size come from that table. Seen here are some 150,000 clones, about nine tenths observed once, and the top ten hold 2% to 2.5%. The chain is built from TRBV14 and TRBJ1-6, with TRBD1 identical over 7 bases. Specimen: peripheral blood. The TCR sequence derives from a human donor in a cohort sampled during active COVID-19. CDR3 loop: CASSQDGTANSPLHF. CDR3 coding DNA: TGTGCCAGCAGCCAAGACGGGACAGCTAATTCACCCCTCCACTTT.